At least ten counts were recorded for the clone carrying this T cell receptor (beta chain). Trimming removed 3 bases from V and 9 bases from J; junction bases left unmatched: 4. This CDR3 has 13 amino acids. Germline V gene sequence: CDR1 SGHRS, CDR2 YFSETQ. This sample was taken from a study of T-cell reconstitution after alpha-beta-depleted transplantation in children. The authors prepared the TCRbeta library with unique molecular identifiers. Using its own MiXCR run on the PCR reads, TCRdb lists one record per CDR3 protein. In the table there are approximately 250,000 distinct CDR3 sequences, 9.7% of which are singletons.

The V and J genes are TRBV5-1 and TRBJ2-1; 9 bases fit TRBD1. The sample in question was PBMCs from the stem cell graft donor, obtained from the stem cell graft. This sequence was found in a human donor who donated a stem cell graft to a child with SCID. CDR3 in amino acids: CASSWTGDGEQFF. CDR3 DNA: TGCGCCAGCAGCTGGACAGGGGACGGTGAGCAGTTCTTC.